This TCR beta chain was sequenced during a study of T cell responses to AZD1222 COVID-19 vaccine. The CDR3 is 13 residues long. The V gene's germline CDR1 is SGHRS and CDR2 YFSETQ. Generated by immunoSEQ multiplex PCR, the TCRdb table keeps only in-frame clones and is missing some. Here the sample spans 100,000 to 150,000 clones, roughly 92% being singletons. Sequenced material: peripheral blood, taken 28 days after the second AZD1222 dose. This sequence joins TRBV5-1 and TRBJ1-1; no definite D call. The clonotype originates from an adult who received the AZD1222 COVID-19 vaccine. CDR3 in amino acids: CVTRLSWGTEAFF. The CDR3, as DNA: TGCGTAACACGGCTATCCTGGGGCACTGAAGCTTTCTTT.